A selection of T cell receptor beta chains follows, all from one sample in a study of CD8 T cells in Susac syndrome. MiXCR, applied by TCRdb to the immunoSEQ multiplex PCR reads, yields one record per CDR3 protein. The repertoire holds tens of thousands of distinct CDR3 sequences, with roughly 93% as singletons. The sample comprised CD8+ T cells from PBMCs. The source is a human donor with multiple sclerosis. Each CDR3 is given with its conserved first and last residue. Each record gives: CDR3 protein, CDR3 DNA, D gene, V gene, J gene, clone size. The D gene is left open where the match is weak. Not every row has a clone size; where given, it reads once, few, many or a size class.

cdr3_aa: CASSHPGTAGYTF
cdr3_nt: TGTGCCAGCAGCCATCCCGGGACAGCCGGCTACACCTTC
d_call: TRBD1
v_call: TRBV9
j_call: TRBJ1-2
clone_size: -

cdr3_aa: CASSYLSGNTEAFF
cdr3_nt: TGTGCCAGCAGTTACCTGAGTGGGAACACTGAAGCTTTCTTT
d_call: -
v_call: TRBV6-2/TRBV6-3
j_call: TRBJ1-1
clone_size: -

cdr3_aa: CASSRLQGIEQYF
cdr3_nt: TGTGCCAGCAGCCGCCTACAGGGGATCGAGCAGTACTTC
d_call: TRBD1
v_call: TRBV28
j_call: TRBJ2-7
clone_size: -

cdr3_aa: CATSRQGGLETQYF
cdr3_nt: TGTGCCACAAGTAGACAGGGCGGATTGGAGACCCAGTACTTC
d_call: TRBD1
v_call: TRBV24-1
j_call: TRBJ2-5
clone_size: -

cdr3_aa: CASSGGQGVQDIQYF
cdr3_nt: TGTGCCAGCAGTGGGGGACAGGGGGTGCAAGACATTCAGTACTTC
d_call: TRBD1
v_call: TRBV28
j_call: TRBJ2-4
clone_size: -

cdr3_aa: CASSLQGRWNTGELFF
cdr3_nt: TGTGCCAGCAGCCTTCAGGGACGTTGGAACACCGGGGAGCTGTTTTTT
d_call: -
v_call: TRBV7-2
j_call: TRBJ2-2
clone_size: few

cdr3_aa: CASSLGPPGLGTYEQYF
cdr3_nt: TGTGCCAGCAGCTTAGGACCGCCGGGGCTGGGCACCTACGAGCAGTACTTC
d_call: -
v_call: TRBV11-2
j_call: TRBJ2-7
clone_size: -

cdr3_aa: CASSVGGIETQYF
cdr3_nt: TGTGCCAGCAGCGTAGGAGGGATTGAGACCCAGTACTTC
d_call: -
v_call: TRBV9
j_call: TRBJ2-5
clone_size: once

cdr3_aa: CASSDGSLGAGELFF
cdr3_nt: TGTGCCAGCAGTGACGGCAGCTTGGGGGCCGGGGAGCTGTTTTTT
d_call: -
v_call: TRBV2
j_call: TRBJ2-2
clone_size: -

cdr3_aa: CASSVEGTGYSPLHF
cdr3_nt: TGTGCCAGCAGCGTAGAGGGGACAGGGTATTCACCCCTCCACTTT
d_call: TRBD1
v_call: TRBV9
j_call: TRBJ1-6
clone_size: once

cdr3_aa: CASSFLNTIRTGPNQPQHF
cdr3_nt: TGTGCCAGCAGTTTCCTAAATACAATTCGGACAGGACCCAATCAGCCCCAGCATTTT
d_call: TRBD1
v_call: TRBV6-5
j_call: TRBJ1-5
clone_size: -

cdr3_aa: CATSREGLDTQYF
cdr3_nt: TGTGCCACCAGCAGAGAAGGTTTGGATACGCAGTATTTT
d_call: -
v_call: TRBV15
j_call: TRBJ2-3
clone_size: -

cdr3_aa: CAWSLTETLNGYTF
cdr3_nt: TGTGCCTGGAGTTTGACCGAAACCCTAAATGGCTACACCTTC
d_call: -
v_call: TRBV30
j_call: TRBJ1-2
clone_size: -

cdr3_aa: CASSLGQIKKLFF
cdr3_nt: TGTGCCAGCAGCTTAGGGCAGATCAAAAAACTGTTTTTT
d_call: -
v_call: TRBV7-9
j_call: TRBJ1-4
clone_size: -

cdr3_aa: CSARGGRETEAFF
cdr3_nt: TGCAGTGCTAGAGGGGGCAGGGAGACTGAAGCTTTCTTT
d_call: -
v_call: TRBV20-1
j_call: TRBJ1-1
clone_size: -

cdr3_aa: CASSLWGGRTSYGYTF
cdr3_nt: TGTGCCAGCAGCTTATGGGGCGGCAGGACGAGCTATGGCTACACCTTC
d_call: -
v_call: TRBV7-2
j_call: TRBJ1-2
clone_size: once

cdr3_aa: CASSQPSYEQYF
cdr3_nt: TGTGCCAGCAGCCAACCGTCCTACGAGCAGTACTTC
d_call: -
v_call: TRBV14
j_call: TRBJ2-7
clone_size: -

cdr3_aa: CASRPGGRDVIGTGELFF
cdr3_nt: TGTGCCAGCAGGCCGGGGGGCAGGGACGTAATAGGCACCGGGGAGCTGTTTTTT
d_call: -
v_call: TRBV6-1
j_call: TRBJ2-2
clone_size: -

cdr3_aa: CASSLTRSNQPQHF
cdr3_nt: TGTGCCAGCAGTTTAACTCGAAGCAATCAGCCCCAGCATTTT
d_call: -
v_call: TRBV12-3/TRBV12-4
j_call: TRBJ1-5
clone_size: -

cdr3_aa: CASNRGLKGYTF
cdr3_nt: TGTGCCAGCAATCGGGGGTTAAAAGGCTACACCTTC
d_call: -
v_call: TRBV12-3/TRBV12-4
j_call: TRBJ1-2
clone_size: -

cdr3_aa: CASSPWDSSRIGGEQYF
cdr3_nt: TGTGCCAGCAGCCCCTGGGACAGTTCCCGGATCGGTGGCGAGCAGTACTTC
d_call: TRBD1
v_call: TRBV9
j_call: TRBJ2-7
clone_size: -

cdr3_aa: CSARDLGAGLGYGYTF
cdr3_nt: TGCAGTGCTAGAGATCTCGGGGCAGGTTTGGGATATGGCTACACCTTC
d_call: -
v_call: TRBV20-1
j_call: TRBJ1-2
clone_size: -

cdr3_aa: CASSRTGLGNQPQHF
cdr3_nt: TGTGCCAGCAGTAGGACAGGGCTCGGCAATCAGCCCCAGCATTTT
d_call: TRBD1
v_call: TRBV6-2/TRBV6-3
j_call: TRBJ1-5
clone_size: -

cdr3_aa: CASSQDPPADTDTQYF
cdr3_nt: TGCGCCAGCAGCCAAGATCCTCCGGCAGACACAGATACGCAGTATTTT
d_call: -
v_call: TRBV4-3
j_call: TRBJ2-3
clone_size: -

cdr3_aa: CASSVGWEEGGRTDETQYF
cdr3_nt: TGTGCCAGCAGCGTAGGATGGGAGGAAGGGGGTCGCACTGACGAGACCCAGTACTTC
d_call: -
v_call: TRBV9
j_call: TRBJ2-5
clone_size: once

cdr3_aa: CASSQSGGPGTGELFF
cdr3_nt: TGCGCCAGCAGTCAATCCGGGGGGCCGGGCACCGGGGAGCTGTTTTTT
d_call: -
v_call: TRBV23-1
j_call: TRBJ2-2
clone_size: -

cdr3_aa: CASSYAGNSYEQYF
cdr3_nt: TGTGCCAGCAGTTACGCAGGGAATTCCTACGAGCAGTACTTC
d_call: -
v_call: TRBV27
j_call: TRBJ2-7
clone_size: -

cdr3_aa: CASSLFGSNTEAFF
cdr3_nt: TGCGCCAGCAGCTTGTTCGGCTCGAACACTGAAGCTTTCTTT
d_call: -
v_call: TRBV5-1
j_call: TRBJ1-1
clone_size: few